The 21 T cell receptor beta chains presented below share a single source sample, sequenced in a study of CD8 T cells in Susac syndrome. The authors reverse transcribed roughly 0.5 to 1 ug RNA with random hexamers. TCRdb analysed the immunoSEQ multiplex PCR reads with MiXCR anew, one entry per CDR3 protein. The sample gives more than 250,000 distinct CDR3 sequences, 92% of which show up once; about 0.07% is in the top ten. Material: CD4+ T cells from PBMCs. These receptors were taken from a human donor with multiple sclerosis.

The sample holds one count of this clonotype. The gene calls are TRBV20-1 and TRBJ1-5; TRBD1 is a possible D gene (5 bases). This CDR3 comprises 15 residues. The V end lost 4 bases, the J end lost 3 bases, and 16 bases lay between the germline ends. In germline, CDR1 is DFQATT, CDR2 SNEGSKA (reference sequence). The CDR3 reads CSATTGGNFNQPQHF. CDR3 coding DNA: TGCAGTGCTACCACGGGGGGGAACTTCAATCAGCCCCAGCATTTT.

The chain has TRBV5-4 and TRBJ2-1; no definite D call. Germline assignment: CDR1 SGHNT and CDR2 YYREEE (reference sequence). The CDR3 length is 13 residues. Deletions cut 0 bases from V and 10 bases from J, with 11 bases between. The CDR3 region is CASSLEDLGEQFF. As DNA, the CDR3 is TGTGCCAGCAGCTTGGAAGACTTGGGGGAGCAGTTCTTC.

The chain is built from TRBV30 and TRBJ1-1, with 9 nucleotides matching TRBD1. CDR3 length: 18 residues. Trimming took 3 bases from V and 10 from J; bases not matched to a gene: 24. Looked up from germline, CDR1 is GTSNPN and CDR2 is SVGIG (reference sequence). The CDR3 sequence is CAWRPISGTGRQGRGAFF. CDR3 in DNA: TGTGCCTGGAGGCCTATATCCGGGACAGGGCGCCAAGGGCGGGGAGCTTTCTTT. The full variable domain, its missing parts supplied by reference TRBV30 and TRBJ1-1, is SQTIHQWPATLVQPVGSPLSLECTVEGTSNPNLYWYRQAAGRGLQLLFYSVGIGQISSEVPQNLSASRPQDRQFILSSKKLLLSDSGFYLCAWRPISGTGRQGRGAFFGQGTRLTVV.

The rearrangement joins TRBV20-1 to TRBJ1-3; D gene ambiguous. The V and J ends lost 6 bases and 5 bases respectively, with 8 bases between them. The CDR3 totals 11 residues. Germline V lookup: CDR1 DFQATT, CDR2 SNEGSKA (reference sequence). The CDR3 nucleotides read TGCAGTGCCTCGACCCGAAACACCATATATTTT. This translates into CSASTRNTIYF.

The CDR3 region is CASLDRANNEQFF. The CDR3 bases are TGTGCCAGCTTGGACAGGGCGAACAATGAGCAGTTCTTC. This chain connects TRBV3-1 to TRBJ2-1; 8 bases map to TRBD1. V lost 8 bases and J lost 5; bases outside the gene matches: 5. This CDR3 contains 13 residues. From germline, CDR1 is LGHDT and CDR2 YNNKEL (reference sequence).

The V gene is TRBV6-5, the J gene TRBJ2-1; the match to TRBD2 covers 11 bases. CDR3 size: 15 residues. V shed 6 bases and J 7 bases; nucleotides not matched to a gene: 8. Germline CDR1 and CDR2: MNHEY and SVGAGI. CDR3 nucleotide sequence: TGTGCCAGCAGGAGAGCTAGCGGGGGGTATAATGAGCAGTTCTTC. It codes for CASRRASGGYNEQFF.

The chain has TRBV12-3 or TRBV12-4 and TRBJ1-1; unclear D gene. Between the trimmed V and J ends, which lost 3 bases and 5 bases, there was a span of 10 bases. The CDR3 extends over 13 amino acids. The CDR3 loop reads CASSLADGTEAFF. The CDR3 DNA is TGTGCCAGCAGTTTGGCGGACGGTACTGAAGCTTTCTTT.

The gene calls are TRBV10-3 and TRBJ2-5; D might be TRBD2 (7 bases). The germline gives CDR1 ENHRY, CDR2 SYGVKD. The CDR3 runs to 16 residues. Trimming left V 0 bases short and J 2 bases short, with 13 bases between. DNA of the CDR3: TGTGCCATCAGTGAGTCGGGGGGGCCACGGCAAGAGACCCAGTACTTC. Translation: CAISESGGPRQETQYF.

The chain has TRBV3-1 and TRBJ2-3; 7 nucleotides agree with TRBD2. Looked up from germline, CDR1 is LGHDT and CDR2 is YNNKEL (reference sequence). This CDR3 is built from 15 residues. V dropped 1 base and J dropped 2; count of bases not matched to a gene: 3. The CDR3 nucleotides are TGTGCCAGCAGCCAAGCTAGCGGAATCACAGATACGCAGTATTTT. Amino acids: CASSQASGITDTQYF.

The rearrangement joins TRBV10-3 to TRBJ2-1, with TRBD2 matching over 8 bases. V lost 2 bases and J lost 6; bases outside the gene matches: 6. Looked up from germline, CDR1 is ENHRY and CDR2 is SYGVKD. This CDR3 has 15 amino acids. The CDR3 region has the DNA TGTGCCATCAGTGAGGGTACTAGCGGCTTCAATGAGCAGTTCTTC. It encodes CAISEGTSGFNEQFF.

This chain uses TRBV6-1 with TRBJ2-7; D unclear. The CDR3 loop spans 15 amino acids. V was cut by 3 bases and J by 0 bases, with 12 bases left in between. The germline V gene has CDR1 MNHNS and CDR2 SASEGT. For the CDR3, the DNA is TGTGCCAGCAGTGATGCGGCCTCAATCTCCTACGAGCAGTACTTC. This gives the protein CASSDAASISYEQYF.

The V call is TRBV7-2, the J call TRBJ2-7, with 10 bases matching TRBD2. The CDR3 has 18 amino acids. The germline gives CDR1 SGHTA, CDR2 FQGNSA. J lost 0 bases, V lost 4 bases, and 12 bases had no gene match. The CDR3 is CASSSPRGLAASSYEQYF. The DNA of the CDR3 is TGTGCCAGCAGCTCACCTAGAGGACTAGCGGCGAGCTCCTACGAGCAGTACTTC.

CDR3 bases: TGTGCCAGCAGCTTAAGCGGACCGAACTATGGCTACACCTTC. Protein sequence: CASSLSGPNYGYTF. This chain joins TRBV7-9 and TRBJ1-2; D uncertain. Trimming shortened V by 2 bases and J by 2 bases, and 9 bases separated the two germline ends. The CDR3 sequence is 14 residues long. Germline values: CDR1 SEHNR, CDR2 FQNEAQ (reference sequence).

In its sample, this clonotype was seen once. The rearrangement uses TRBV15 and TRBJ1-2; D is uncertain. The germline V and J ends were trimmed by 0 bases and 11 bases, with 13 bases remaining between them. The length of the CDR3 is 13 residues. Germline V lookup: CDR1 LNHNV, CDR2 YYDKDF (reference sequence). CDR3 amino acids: CATSRDFRRVYTF. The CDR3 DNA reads TGTGCCACCAGCAGAGATTTTCGACGTGTTTACACCTTC.

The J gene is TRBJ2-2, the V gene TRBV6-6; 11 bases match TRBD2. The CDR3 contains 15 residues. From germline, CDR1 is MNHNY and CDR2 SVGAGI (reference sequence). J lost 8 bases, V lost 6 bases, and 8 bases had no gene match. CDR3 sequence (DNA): TGTGCCAGCAGCCGACTAGCGGGACATACGGGGGAGCTGTTTTTT. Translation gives CASSRLAGHTGELFF.

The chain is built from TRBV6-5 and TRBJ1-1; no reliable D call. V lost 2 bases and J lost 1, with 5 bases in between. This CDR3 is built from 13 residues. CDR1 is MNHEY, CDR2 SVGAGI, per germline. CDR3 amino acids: CASSYDGNTEAFF. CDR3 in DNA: TGTGCCAGCAGTTACGACGGGAACACTGAAGCTTTCTTT.

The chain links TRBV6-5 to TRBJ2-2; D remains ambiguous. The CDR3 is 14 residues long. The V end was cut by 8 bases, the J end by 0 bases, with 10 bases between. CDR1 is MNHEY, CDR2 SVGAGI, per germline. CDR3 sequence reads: CASRANANTGELFF. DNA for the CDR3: TGTGCCAGCCGGGCTAACGCGAACACCGGGGAGCTGTTTTTT.

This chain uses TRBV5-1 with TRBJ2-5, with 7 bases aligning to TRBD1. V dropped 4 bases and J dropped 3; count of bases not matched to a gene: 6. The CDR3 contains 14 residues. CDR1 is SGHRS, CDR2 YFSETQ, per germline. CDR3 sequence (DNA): TGCGCCAGCAGCCCCGGGACAGCCAAAGAGACCCAGTACTTC. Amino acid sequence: CASSPGTAKETQYF.

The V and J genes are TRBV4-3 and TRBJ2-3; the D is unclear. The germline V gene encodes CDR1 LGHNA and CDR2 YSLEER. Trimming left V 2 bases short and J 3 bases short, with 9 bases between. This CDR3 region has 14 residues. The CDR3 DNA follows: TGCGCCAGCAGCCAACCCGGGCGTACAGATACGCAGTATTTT. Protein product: CASSQPGRTDTQYF.

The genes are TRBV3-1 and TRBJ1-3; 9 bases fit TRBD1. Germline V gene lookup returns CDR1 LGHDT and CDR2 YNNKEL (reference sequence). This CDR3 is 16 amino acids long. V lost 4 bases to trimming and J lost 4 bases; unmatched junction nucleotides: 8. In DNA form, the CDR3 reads TGTGCCAGCAGCCTTCCCTCCGGGACAGGGGGAAACACCATATATTTT. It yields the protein CASSLPSGTGGNTIYF.

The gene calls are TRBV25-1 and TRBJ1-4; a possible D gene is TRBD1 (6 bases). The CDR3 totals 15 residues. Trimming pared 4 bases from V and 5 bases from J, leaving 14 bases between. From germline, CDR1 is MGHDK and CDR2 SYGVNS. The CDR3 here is CASSGIDRSNEKLFF. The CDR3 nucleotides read TGTGCCAGCAGTGGAATAGACAGGTCCAATGAAAAACTGTTTTTT.